This TCR beta chain appears in the sequencing data of a study of OX40 agonist ivuxolimab in advanced cancers. About the investigation overall: Ivuxolimab was a fully human IgG2 agonistic monoclonal antibody targeting the costimulatory receptor OX40 (CD134). Intravenous ivuxolimab was administered to patients every 2 weeks at six dose levels: 0.01, 0.1, 0.3, 1.5, 3 and 10 mg/kg. Partial responses occurred in three dose-escalation patients: two with cutaneous melanoma and one with hepatocellular carcinoma. The purpose of peripheral TCRbeta sequencing was to test whether ivuxolimab changed TCR sequence diversity and led to clonal T-cell expansion. The monotherapy dose-escalation portion (N of about 50 patients) of the phase I ivuxolimab trial is reported in the paper. Prior anti-PD-1, anti-PD-L1 or anti-CTLA-4 therapy was permitted, and checkpoint inhibitors had been received by less than 45% of dose-escalation patients. Of the approximately 50 patients in dose escalation, 19 had hepatocellular carcinoma, roughly 15 had melanoma, 9 had renal cell carcinoma and 9 had head and neck cancer. The dose-escalation cohort was 82.7% male with a mean age of about 58 years, ranging from about 20 to 80. General findings and caveats noted by the study authors: At doses from 0.1 to 3.0 mg/kg, clonal expansion was seen in both CD4+ and CD8+ blood T cells between baseline and week 6. Partial responders in the 0.1-3.0 mg/kg groups had among the lowest normalized peripheral clonal expansion, especially among CD8+ T cells. The antigen specificity of the clonally expanded peripheral T cells was not determined. After ivuxolimab, CD8+ T cells had more expanded clones than CD4+ T cells on average. Low levels of normalized T-cell clonal expansion were also seen in some patients who did not respond.

With respect to this clone: Its antigen specificity is not known. The sample holds no much larger clone one base away, and base qualities are not on file.

Patients with autoimmune disease history or receiving systemic immunosuppression were excluded from the trial. Peripheral blood for TCR sequencing was drawn from every dose cohort at baseline, at cycle 4 day 1 and at cycle 7 day 1. Samples came from an open-label, multicenter, first-in-human phase I dose-escalation trial of ivuxolimab. The trial enrolled adults with locally advanced or metastatic head and neck squamous cell, hepatocellular, melanoma or renal cell carcinoma. Before TCR sequencing, CD4+ and CD8+ T cells were separately sorted from peripheral blood. Genomic DNA was extracted from sorted cells for sequencing of the TCRbeta CDR3 region. The immunoSEQ Assay was used to sequence the TCRbeta CDR3 regions. The clones in this table, taken by TCRdb from immuneACCESS, are in-frame only. Not every clone is retained; where verified, under half of the shortfall comes from an unresolved V gene, and the cause of the rest is unknown. In all, the sample holds tens of thousands of clones, and around 89% of those were seen once. Over 8% of the sample rests with the top ten.

Taken from the germline V gene (reference sequence), the CDR1 and CDR2 loops are LNHDA and SQIVND. The CDR3 sequence holds 15 residues, the cysteine and phenylalanine included. Only the CDR3 region is kept as DNA, spanning 45 bases read in frame from base 1. The germline ends are 20 bases apart after V is trimmed by 7 bases and J by 6 bases. This clonotype was obtained from an adult with an advanced solid tumor such as melanoma, head and neck, liver or kidney cancer. The chain is encoded by TRBV19 joined to TRBJ2-3; the D gene is possibly TRBD1 or TRBD2, with 6 bases matching each. Sequences were derived from CD4+ or CD8+ T cells sorted from blood, sampled in a trial of the OX40 agonist ivuxolimab. This receptor has the CDR3 CASKSLIGGVDTQYF. The base sequence is TGTGCCAGTAAGTCGTTGATCGGGGGCGTGGATACGCAGTATTTT.